A selection of T cell receptor beta chains follows, all from one sample in a study of response to subunit inactivated influenza vaccine. TCRdb passed the RT-PCR reads through MiXCR, listing each CDR3 protein once. Of 500,000 to 600,000 distinct CDR3 sequences detected, about 10% appear once; the ten largest clones hold approximately 9.9%. A further study also used this sample, focusing on T cells expressing NK-cell markers.

The material was PBMCs from blood, obtained on the day of vaccination. Source of these receptors: a man over 45 who received an inactivated influenza vaccine. CDR3s leave out the opening cysteine and the closing phenylalanine or tryptophan.

13	TRBV5-1	TRBJ2-7	ASSLQGARSYEQY
11	TRBV12-3/TRBV12-4	TRBJ2-7	ASREDRSYEQY
11	TRBV7-3	TRBJ2-1	ASSSRIYNEQF
12	TRBV12-3/TRBV12-4	TRBJ1-5	ASTKTGGNQPQH
11	TRBV29-1	TRBJ1-2	SVEGSYNYGYT
13	TRBV2	TRBJ1-6	ASSEEGALYSPLH
11	TRBV20-1	TRBJ2-7	SASRDGSYEQY
16	TRBV10-3	TRBJ2-3	AISASPAGTSSTDTQY
14	TRBV5-1	TRBJ2-4	ASSLRGMMGQNIQY
12	TRBV10-3	TRBJ2-2	ASMGQGATGELF
13	TRBV6-1	TRBJ2-7	ASSDWTVGNYEQY
13	TRBV6-5	TRBJ1-5	ASSYLGGSNQPQH
10	TRBV29-1	TRBJ2-2	SVGMEGGELF
8	TRBV20-1	TRBJ2-7	SAASYEQY
15	TRBV4-2	TRBJ2-2	ASSQDSQGGNTGELF
13	TRBV6-2/TRBV6-3	TRBJ1-4	ASSTRQGMNEKLF
15	TRBV5-1	TRBJ2-2	ASSLDPTLRNTGELF
13	TRBV7-3	TRBJ2-1	ASSPTAGFYNEQF
14	TRBV14	TRBJ2-5	ASSQGGSGSFETQY
13	TRBV12-3/TRBV12-4	TRBJ2-3	ASSLRMGGGDTQY
12	TRBV14	TRBJ2-7	ASSWGTGVHEQY
13	TRBV4-3	TRBJ2-1	ASSQDPVSSNEQF
12	TRBV5-1	TRBJ2-5	ASSPDRAGETQY
13	TRBV19	TRBJ2-7	ASRDTGHSLYEQY
11	TRBV20-1	TRBJ2-2	SAGGLAGGELF
12	TRBV5-1	TRBJ1-2	ASSLLQGSDGYT
15	TRBV5-1	TRBJ2-1	ASSLRETGQGYNEQF
12	TRBV12-3/TRBV12-4	TRBJ1-5	ASSFTGIGQPQH
13	TRBV12-3/TRBV12-4	TRBJ1-4	ASSWGMTRAGKLF
13	TRBV11-2	TRBJ2-6	ASSEGYSGANVLT
11	TRBV7-9	TRBJ2-7	ASSLQGGSEQY
11	TRBV6-2/TRBV6-3	TRBJ2-2	ASSYAVAGELF
13	TRBV6-2/TRBV6-3	TRBJ2-1	ASSYPGLANNEQF
16	TRBV30	TRBJ2-3	AWSAWDRGLTSTDTQY
9	TRBV5-1	TRBJ2-1	ASSLESEQF
11	TRBV20-1	TRBJ1-1	SAYGARGTEAF
13	TRBV7-9	TRBJ2-3	ASSLGLDFTDTQY
13	TRBV5-1	TRBJ2-2	ASSLTAANTGELF
13	TRBV7-2	TRBJ2-1	ASQLAGGNFNEQF
14	TRBV30	TRBJ2-3	AWRDLGGAGADTQY
13	TRBV7-2	TRBJ2-7	ASSAPGQGPYEQY
12	TRBV6-2/TRBV6-3	TRBJ2-7	ASSRNHRGSEQY
15	TRBV7-2	TRBJ2-1	ASSLKAGLANNNEQF
12	TRBV4-2	TRBJ2-5	ASSQALQKETQY
16	TRBV11-2	TRBJ2-2	ASTLGGGQQGNTGELF
18	TRBV4-3	TRBJ2-4	ASSQEWAGGGKLAKNIQY
15	TRBV7-9	TRBJ2-5	ASSSSSGASGSETQY
13	TRBV30	TRBJ2-2	AWRTSGVSAGELF
10	TRBV29-1	TRBJ2-7	SGRDHSYEQY
13	TRBV20-1	TRBJ2-7	SASPHRGRPYEQY
11	TRBV6-5	TRBJ2-2	ASSYLTTGELF
13	TRBV9	TRBJ2-3	ASSAGLAGPDTQY
13	TRBV20-1	TRBJ2-3	SATTNRGSTDTQY